Described below is a single TCR beta chain sequence and its context. The data are from a study of blood T cell repertoires in COVID-19. About the research overall: Samples taken during acute and convalescent COVID-19 were collected in the United States, Italy and Spain. PBMCs, B-cell-depleted T cells, or T cells were the source of the cDNA or gDNA that made up the material.

Source study methods: Reference gene primer amplification yielded estimated nucleated cell counts. The table came from immunoSEQ multiplex PCR; TCRdb's copy has only in-frame clones and leaves some out. The DNA was the basis for D and trimming; V, J and clone size are from that table. The sample lists approximately 100,000 clones; about nine tenths were seen once. Losses at the gene ends were 3 bases for V and 8 bases for J; bases not matched to a gene: 3. This CDR3 has 14 amino acids. Germline V gives CDR1 SGDLS, CDR2 YYNGEE. This sequence was found in a man between 65 and 85 years old with acute or convalescent COVID-19. V and J are TRBV9 and TRBJ1-4; 11 nucleotides align to TRBD1. Sequenced input: peripheral blood. The CDR3 bases are TGTGCCAGCAGCGCGGGACAGGGGGGCGAAAAACTGTTTTTT. Amino acids: CASSAGQGGEKLFF.